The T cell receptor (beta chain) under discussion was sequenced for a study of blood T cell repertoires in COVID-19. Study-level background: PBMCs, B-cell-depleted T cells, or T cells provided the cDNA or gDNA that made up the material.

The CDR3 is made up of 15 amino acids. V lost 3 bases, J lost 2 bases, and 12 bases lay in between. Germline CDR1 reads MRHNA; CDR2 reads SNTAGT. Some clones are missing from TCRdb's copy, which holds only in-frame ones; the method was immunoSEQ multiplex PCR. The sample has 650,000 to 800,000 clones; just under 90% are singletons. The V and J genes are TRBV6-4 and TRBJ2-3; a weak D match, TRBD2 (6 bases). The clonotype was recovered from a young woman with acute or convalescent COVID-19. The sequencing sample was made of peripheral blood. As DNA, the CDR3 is TGTGCCAGCAGTGATCCCAGGGACTCCACAGATACGCAGTATTTT. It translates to CASSDPRDSTDTQYF.